This record looks at one T cell receptor (beta chain) sequence and its context. Its antigen is not known. These data originate in a study of cytomegalovirus exposure and HLA in healthy donors. Study conclusions and caveats: In a later analysis, about 17,000 TCR beta sequences were associated with HLA alleles at 0.05 false discovery rate. TCR beta V- and J-gene trimming, according to a later analysis, was linked to a missense DCLRE1C variant. Some TCR beta chains (around 160 of them) were listed as cytomegalovirus-associated.

The PCR used 60 Vbeta and 13 Jbeta primers. TCRdb's table, derived via immunoSEQ multiplex PCR, lists solely in-frame clones and lacks some. The sample includes about 89,000 clones, approximately 80% of them seen just once. V dropped 3 bases and J dropped 1 base, with 13 bases sitting between them. Germline V gene lookup returns CDR1 MGHRA and CDR2 YSYEKL. This CDR3 comprises 16 residues. The J gene is TRBJ1-3, the V gene TRBV4-1, with a tentative D call TRBD1 (6 bases). Sequences were obtained from PBMCs. The sequence was collected from a man younger than 45 in good health and CMV-seronegative. CDR3 in amino acids: CASSQKQGRSGNTIYF. CDR3 DNA sequence: TGCGCCAGCAGCCAGAAACAGGGACGGTCTGGAAACACCATATATTTT.